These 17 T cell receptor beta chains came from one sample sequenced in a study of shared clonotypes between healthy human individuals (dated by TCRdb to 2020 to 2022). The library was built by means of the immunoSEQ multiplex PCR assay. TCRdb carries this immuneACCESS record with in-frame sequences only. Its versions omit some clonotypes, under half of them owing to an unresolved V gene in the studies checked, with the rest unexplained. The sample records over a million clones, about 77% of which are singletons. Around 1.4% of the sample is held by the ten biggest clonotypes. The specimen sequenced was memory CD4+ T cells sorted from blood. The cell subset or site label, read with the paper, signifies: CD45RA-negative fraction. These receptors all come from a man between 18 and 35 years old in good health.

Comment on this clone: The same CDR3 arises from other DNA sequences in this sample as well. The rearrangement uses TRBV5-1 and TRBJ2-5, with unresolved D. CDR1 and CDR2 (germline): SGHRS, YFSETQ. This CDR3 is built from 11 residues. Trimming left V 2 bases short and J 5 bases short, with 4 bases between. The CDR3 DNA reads TGCGCCAGCAGCTTAAGGGAGACCCAGTACTTC. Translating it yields CASSLRETQYF.

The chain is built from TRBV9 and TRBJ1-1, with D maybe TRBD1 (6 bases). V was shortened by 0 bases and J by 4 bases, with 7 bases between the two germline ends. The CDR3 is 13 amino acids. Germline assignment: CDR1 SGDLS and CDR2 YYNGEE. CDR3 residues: CASSVGGATEAFF. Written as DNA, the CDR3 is TGTGCCAGCAGCGTAGGGGGGGCCACTGAAGCTTTCTTT.

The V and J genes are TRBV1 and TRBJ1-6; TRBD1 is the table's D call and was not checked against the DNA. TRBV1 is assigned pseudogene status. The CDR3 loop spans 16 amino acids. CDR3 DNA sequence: TGCACCAGCAGCCAAGATCGCAGGGCAAGGGATTCACCCCTCCACTTT. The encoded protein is CTSSQDRRARDSPLHF.

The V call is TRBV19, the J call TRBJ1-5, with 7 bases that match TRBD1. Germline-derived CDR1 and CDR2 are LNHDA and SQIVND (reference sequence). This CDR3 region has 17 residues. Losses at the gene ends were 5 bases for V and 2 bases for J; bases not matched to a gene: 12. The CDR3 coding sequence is TGTGCCAGTAGTGGGCGACGACAGGGTTCAGGCAATCAGCCCCAGCATTTT. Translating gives CASSGRRQGSGNQPQHF.

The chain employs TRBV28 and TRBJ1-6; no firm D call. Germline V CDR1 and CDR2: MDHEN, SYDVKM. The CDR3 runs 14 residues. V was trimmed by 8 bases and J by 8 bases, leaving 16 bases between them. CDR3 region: CASGSGFWDSPLHF. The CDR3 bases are TGTGCCAGCGGTTCCGGTTTTTGGGATTCACCCCTCCACTTT.

CDR3 coding DNA: TGTGCCAGCGGGGACATTTCAACTTACAATGAGCAGTTCTTC. The encoded protein is CASGDISTYNEQFF. The V call is TRBV2, the J call TRBJ2-1, with a tentative D call TRBD1 (6 bases). CDR1 SNHLY and CDR2 FYNNEI come from the germline V gene. The CDR3 is 14 amino acids. Trimming took 8 bases from V and 4 from J, leaving 15 bases between them. The whole variable domain, remainder taken from reference TRBV2 and TRBJ2-1, is EPEVTQTPSHQVTQMGQEVILRCVPISNHLYFYWYRQILGQKVEFLVSFYNNEISEKSEIFDDQFSVERPDGSNFTLKIRSTKLEDSAMYFCASGDISTYNEQFFGPGTRLTVL.

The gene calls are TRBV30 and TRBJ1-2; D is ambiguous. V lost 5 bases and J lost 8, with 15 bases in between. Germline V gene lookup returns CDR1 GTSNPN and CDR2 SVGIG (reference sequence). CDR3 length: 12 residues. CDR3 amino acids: CAWAPYGSGYTF. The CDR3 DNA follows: TGTGCCTGGGCCCCGTATGGTTCCGGCTACACCTTC.

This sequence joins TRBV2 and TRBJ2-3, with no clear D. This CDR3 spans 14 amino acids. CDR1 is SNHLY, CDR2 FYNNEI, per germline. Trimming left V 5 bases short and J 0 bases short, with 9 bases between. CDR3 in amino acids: CASSNHESTDTQYF. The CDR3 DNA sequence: TGTGCCAGCAGTAATCATGAGAGCACAGATACGCAGTATTTT. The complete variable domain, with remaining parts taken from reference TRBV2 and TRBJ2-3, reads EPEVTQTPSHQVTQMGQEVILRCVPISNHLYFYWYRQILGQKVEFLVSFYNNEISEKSEIFDDQFSVERPDGSNFTLKIRSTKLEDSAMYFCASSNHESTDTQYFGPGTRLTVL.

The CDR3 coding sequence is TGCAGCGGAAGACAGGGGGTTAACTATGGCTACACCTTC. Amino acids: CSGRQGVNYGYTF. The gene calls are TRBV29-1 and TRBJ1-2; 9 nucleotides match TRBD1. In germline, CDR1 is SQVTM, CDR2 ANQGSEA. The CDR3 extends over 13 amino acids. J gave up 1 base and V 7 bases, and 4 bases lay outside the gene matches.

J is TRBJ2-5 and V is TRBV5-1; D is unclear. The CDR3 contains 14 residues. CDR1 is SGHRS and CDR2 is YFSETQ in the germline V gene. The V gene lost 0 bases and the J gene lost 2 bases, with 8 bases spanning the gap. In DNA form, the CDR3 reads TGCGCCAGCAGCTTGGTCACGGCACAAGAGACCCAGTACTTC. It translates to CASSLVTAQETQYF.

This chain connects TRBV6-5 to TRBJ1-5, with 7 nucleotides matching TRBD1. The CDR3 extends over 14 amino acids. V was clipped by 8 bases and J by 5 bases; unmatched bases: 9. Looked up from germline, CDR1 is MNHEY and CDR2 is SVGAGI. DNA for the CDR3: TGTGCCAGCCGACCAGGGGGACAGCATCAGCCCCAGCATTTT. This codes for CASRPGGQHQPQHF.

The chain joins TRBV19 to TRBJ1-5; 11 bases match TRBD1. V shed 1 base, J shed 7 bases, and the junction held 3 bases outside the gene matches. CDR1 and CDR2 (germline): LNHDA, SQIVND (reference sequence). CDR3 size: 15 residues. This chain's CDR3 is CASSIAGQGGQPQHF. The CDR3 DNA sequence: TGTGCCAGTAGTATAGCGGGACAGGGGGGCCAGCCCCAGCATTTT.

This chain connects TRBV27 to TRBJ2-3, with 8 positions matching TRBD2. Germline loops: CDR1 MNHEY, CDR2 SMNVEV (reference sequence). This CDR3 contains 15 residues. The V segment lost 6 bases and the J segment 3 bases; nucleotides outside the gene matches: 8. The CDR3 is CASRLTGGRTDTQYF. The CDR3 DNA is TGTGCCAGCAGGCTAACGGGGGGGCGGACAGATACGCAGTATTTT.

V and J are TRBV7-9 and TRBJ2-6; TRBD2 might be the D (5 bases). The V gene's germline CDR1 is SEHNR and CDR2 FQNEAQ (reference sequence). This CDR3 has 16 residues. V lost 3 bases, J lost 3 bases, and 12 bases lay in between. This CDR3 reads CASSFLGKSGANVLTF. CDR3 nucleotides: TGTGCCAGCAGCTTCCTCGGGAAAAGTGGGGCCAACGTCCTGACTTTC.

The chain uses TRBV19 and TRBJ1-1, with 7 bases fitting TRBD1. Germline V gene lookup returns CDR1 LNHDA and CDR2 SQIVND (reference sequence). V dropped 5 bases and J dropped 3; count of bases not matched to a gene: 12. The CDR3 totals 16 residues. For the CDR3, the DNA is TGTGCCAGTAGTCATCGGGGGACAGTGAGGGACACTGAAGCTTTCTTT. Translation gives CASSHRGTVRDTEAFF. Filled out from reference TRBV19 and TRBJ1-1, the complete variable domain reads DGGITQSPKYLFRKEGQNVTLSCEQNLNHDAMYWYRQDPGQGLRLIYYSQIVNDFQKGDIAEGYSVSREKKESFPLTVTSAQKNPTAFYLCASSHRGTVRDTEAFFGQGTRLTVV.

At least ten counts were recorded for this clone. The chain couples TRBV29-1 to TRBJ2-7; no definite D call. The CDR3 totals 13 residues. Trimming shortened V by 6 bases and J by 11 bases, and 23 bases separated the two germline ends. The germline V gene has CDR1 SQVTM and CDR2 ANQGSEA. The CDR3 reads CSVVGVDGRGEYF. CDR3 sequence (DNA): TGCAGCGTCGTTGGGGTGGACGGTCGTGGGGAGTACTTC.

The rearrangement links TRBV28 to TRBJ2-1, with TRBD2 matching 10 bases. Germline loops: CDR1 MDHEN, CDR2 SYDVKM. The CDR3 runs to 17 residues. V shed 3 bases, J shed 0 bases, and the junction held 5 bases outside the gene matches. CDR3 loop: CASSFLAGVSSYNEQFF. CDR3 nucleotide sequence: TGTGCCAGCAGTTTTCTAGCGGGGGTGAGCTCCTACAATGAGCAGTTCTTC.